Shown below are 16 T cell receptor beta chains from a single sample sequenced in a study of neurological immune-mediated disorders. Time point in this sample: longitudinal time-point 3. TCRdb re-called the 5' RACE reads with MiXCR, one entry per CDR3 protein. The table includes approximately 85,000 distinct CDR3 sequences, roughly 4.5% detected once. What was sequenced was PBMCs. These receptors all stem from a woman in her fifties or sixties with multiple sclerosis.

The table lists this clonotype with many counts. This chain links TRBV12-3 or TRBV12-4 with TRBJ1-3; D is undetermined. This CDR3 is built from 13 residues. Trimming took off 5 bases at V and 0 bases at J, with 5 bases between the two ends. The CDR3 DNA is TGTGCCAGCAGTGTGCACTCTGGAAACACCATATATTTT. It encodes CASSVHSGNTIYF.

This clonotype has at least ten counts. The V gene is TRBV5-5, the J gene TRBJ1-3; 8 positions match TRBD1. This CDR3 region has 15 residues. J gave up 3 bases and V 3 bases, and 5 bases lay outside the gene matches. CDR1 is SGHKS, CDR2 YYEKEE, per germline (reference sequence). CDR3 DNA: TGTGCCAGCAGCTCGCAGGGGGCTTTTGGAAACACCATATATTTT. Translating it yields CASSSQGAFGNTIYF.

Ten or more counts support this clonotype. J is TRBJ1-2 and V is TRBV27, with D perhaps matching TRBD1 (6 bases). Germline-derived CDR1 and CDR2 are MNHEY and SMNVEV (reference sequence). With 2 bases removed from V and 2 bases from J, the gap between germline ends came to 12 bases. This CDR3 is 15 amino acids long. The CDR3 nucleotides are TGTGCCAGCAGTTTAGGACAGCCGGAGAACTATGGCTACACCTTC. Its translation is CASSLGQPENYGYTF.

This clonotype was recorded many times. The chain joins TRBV29-1 to TRBJ2-7; D is possibly TRBD2 (5 bases). Germline loops: CDR1 SQVTM, CDR2 ANQGSEA. Deletions cut 0 bases from V and 7 bases from J, with 16 bases between. This CDR3 is 14 amino acids long. CDR3 protein: CSVEDIGGTGEQYF. CDR3 DNA: TGCAGCGTTGAAGATATAGGAGGCACGGGTGAGCAGTACTTC.

The table lists this clonotype with many counts. The gene calls are TRBV7-9 and TRBJ2-2; tentatively, D is TRBD2 (5 bases). V was cut by 3 bases and J by 6 bases, with 11 bases left in between. The CDR3 totals 14 residues. Germline lookup yields CDR1 SEHNR and CDR2 FQNEAQ (reference sequence). The CDR3 protein is CASSFSGSAGELFF. The CDR3 DNA reads TGTGCCAGCAGCTTTTCGGGGTCGGCCGGGGAGCTGTTTTTT.

This clonotype showed up many times. This likely comes from a read error, as the CDR3 has no conserved phenylalanine or tryptophan at its end. No DNA is shown, since the ends of the CDR3 on it are uncertain; the CDR3 is the one TCRdb lists. This rearrangement joins TRBV6-1 to TRBJ2-1; the table's D call of TRBD1 was not tested on the DNA. Germline CDR1 and CDR2: MNHNS and SASEGT. The CDR3 is 12 amino acids in total, end residues counted. The chain's CDR3 is CASSGNRQGRLV.

This clonotype showed up many times. The rearrangement joins TRBV9 to TRBJ1-2; 9 positions match TRBD1. Per germline, CDR1 SGDLS and CDR2 YYNGEE. The J segment lost 5 bases and the V segment lost 3 bases, leaving 5 bases of the junction unmatched. The length of the CDR3 is 14 residues. This CDR3 reads CASSGTGGAYGYTF. In nucleotides, the CDR3 is TGTGCCAGCAGCGGTACAGGGGGCGCATATGGCTACACCTTC.

V and J are TRBV18 and TRBJ1-1, with D unclear. The V and J ends lost 0 bases and 2 bases respectively, with 16 bases between them. Germline lookup yields CDR1 KGHSH and CDR2 LQKENI. This CDR3 spans 17 amino acids. This CDR3 reads CASSPPNGVSENTEAFF. The DNA for the CDR3 is TGTGCCAGCTCACCACCGAACGGGGTGTCAGAAAACACTGAAGCTTTCTTT.

This clonotype was observed many times. The rearrangement uses TRBV20-1 and TRBJ1-2; weak D call: TRBD1 (5 bases). V was clipped by 0 bases and J by 5 bases, with 16 bases between them. The CDR3 covers 15 residues. Germline V gives CDR1 DFQATT, CDR2 SNEGSKA (reference sequence). CDR3 sequence: CSARDRDVYSYGYTF. CDR3 bases: TGCAGTGCTAGAGACCGGGACGTATATTCGTATGGCTACACCTTC.

This clonotype was counted a few times. The chain joins TRBV28 to TRBJ1-4; D ambiguous. V gave up 6 bases and J gave up 7 bases, with 6 bases separating them. The CDR3 totals 11 residues. The germline gives CDR1 MDHEN, CDR2 SYDVKM. The CDR3 DNA follows: TGTGCCAGCAGGACTCCTGAAAAACTGTTTTTT. The encoded protein is CASRTPEKLFF.

Ten or more counts support this clonotype. The V and J genes are TRBV6-5 and TRBJ2-6; 9 bases map to TRBD1. The CDR3 is made up of 20 amino acids. Germline values: CDR1 MNHEY, CDR2 SVGAGI. J lost 1 base, V lost 2 bases, and 12 bases had no gene match. CDR3 loop: CASSYPPGRQGDSGANVLTF. The CDR3 bases are TGTGCCAGCAGTTACCCGCCGGGGAGACAGGGGGATTCTGGGGCCAACGTCCTGACTTTC.

At least ten counts were recorded for this clonotype. V is TRBV10-3 and J is TRBJ2-3, with TRBD1 identical over 8 bases. V was pared by 6 bases and J by 1 base, with 3 bases of the junction left unmatched. The CDR3 contains 14 residues. In germline, CDR1 is ENHRY, CDR2 SYGVKD. The CDR3 spells CAISEQGGTDTQYF. CDR3 DNA sequence: TGTGCCATCAGCGAACAGGGGGGCACAGATACGCAGTATTTT.

In its sample, this clonotype was seen many times. J is TRBJ1-3 and V is TRBV10-3, with a possible D match to TRBD1 (6 bases). The V end lost 8 bases, the J end lost 3 bases, and 17 bases lay between the germline ends. The germline V gene has CDR1 ENHRY and CDR2 SYGVKD. The CDR3 totals 15 residues. The CDR3 DNA reads as TGTGCCATCTCCGGCACCCGACAGGTTGGAAACACCATATATTTT. Encoded protein: CAISGTRQVGNTIYF.

Many counts were recorded for this clonotype. The V and J genes are TRBV5-1 and TRBJ2-3, with D possibly matching TRBD1 (6 bases). Germline values: CDR1 SGHRS, CDR2 YFSETQ. Trimming pared 4 bases from V and 0 bases from J, leaving 15 bases between. The CDR3 is 16 amino acids. The CDR3 DNA sequence: TGCGCCAGCAGCAGGAAGACAGGTCCTAGCACAGATACGCAGTATTTT. Protein: CASSRKTGPSTDTQYF.

Ten or more counts support this clonotype. The V call is TRBV20-1, the J call TRBJ2-7; D is uncertain. V lost 3 bases to trimming and J lost 5 bases, with 23 bases between them. The CDR3 has 16 amino acids. Germline V gene sequence: CDR1 DFQATT, CDR2 SNEGSKA (reference sequence). The CDR3 loop is CSASPSSTQASHEQYF. CDR3 sequence (DNA): TGCAGTGCTAGCCCCTCTTCCACCCAGGCTAGTCACGAGCAGTACTTC.

This clonotype was found many times. The J gene is TRBJ1-1, the V gene TRBV11-2, with a tentative D call TRBD1 (5 bases). The germline V and J ends were trimmed by 2 bases and 0 bases, with 10 bases remaining between them. The CDR3 is 15 residues long. The germline V gene has CDR1 SGHAT and CDR2 FQNNGV. This CDR3 is CASSLIQGVNTEAFF. The CDR3 region has the DNA TGTGCCAGCAGCTTAATTCAGGGAGTGAACACTGAAGCTTTCTTT. The whole variable domain, remainder taken from reference TRBV11-2 and TRBJ1-1, is EAGVAQSPRYKIIEKRQSVAFWCNPISGHATLYWYQQILGQGPKLLIQFQNNGVVDDSQLPKDRFSAERLKGVDSTLKIQPAKLEDSAVYLCASSLIQGVNTEAFFGQGTRLTVV.